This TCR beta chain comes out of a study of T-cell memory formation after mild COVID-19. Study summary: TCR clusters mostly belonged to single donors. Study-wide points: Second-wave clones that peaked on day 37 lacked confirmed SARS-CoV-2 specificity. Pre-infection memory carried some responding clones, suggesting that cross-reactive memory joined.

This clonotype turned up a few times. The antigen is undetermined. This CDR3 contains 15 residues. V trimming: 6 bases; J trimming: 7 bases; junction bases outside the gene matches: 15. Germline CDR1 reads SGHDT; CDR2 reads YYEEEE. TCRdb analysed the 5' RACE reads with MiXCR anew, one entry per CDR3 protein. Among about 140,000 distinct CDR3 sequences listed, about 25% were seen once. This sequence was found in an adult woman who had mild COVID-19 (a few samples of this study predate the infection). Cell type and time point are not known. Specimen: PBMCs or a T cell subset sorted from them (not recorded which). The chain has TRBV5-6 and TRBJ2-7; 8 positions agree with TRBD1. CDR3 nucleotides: TGTGCCAGCACCCCGATCGGACAGGGCCTCGTGGAGCAGTACTTC. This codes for CASTPIGQGLVEQYF.